This passage covers 31 T cell receptor beta chains from one sample sequenced in a study of tumor and adjacent non-tumor tissue in lung cancer. No cell sorting was done before RNA was extracted from the tissue. The library came from three nested PCR rounds adapted from ARM-PCR protocols. TCRdb redid the calling of the multiplex PCR reads with MiXCR, one entry per CDR3 protein. The table lists roughly 67,000 distinct CDR3 sequences, 55% to 75% of them singletons, with roughly 21% in the top ten. Sequencing used lung tumor tissue. These TCRs come from a man over 45 with non-small cell lung cancer.

This clonotype occurred once. The conserved final phenylalanine or tryptophan is absent from the CDR3, which likely points to a read error. Because the CDR3's place on the DNA is in doubt, the DNA is left out and the CDR3 is given as listed by TCRdb. V and J are TRBV10-3 and TRBJ1-1; the D call of TRBD1 is as the table states it, not checked on the DNA. The V gene's germline CDR1 is ENHRY and CDR2 SYGVKD. The length of the CDR3 is 12 amino acids, counting both ends. The CDR3 is CAISDGGPETFY.

The genes are TRBV7-9 and TRBJ2-7; 8 positions match TRBD1. The CDR3 is 14 amino acids. Germline assignment: CDR1 SEHNR and CDR2 FQNEAQ (reference sequence). V was clipped by 5 bases and J by 8 bases; unmatched bases: 11. The CDR3 bases are TGTGCCAGCAGCCATCAGGACAGGGCGTACAAGCAGTACTTC. Protein: CASSHQDRAYKQYF.

Details on this clonotype: One end of the junction does not line up with germline, which may come from a read error. CDR3: CACSLERSGFVF. The CDR3 DNA reads TGTGCCTGCAGCTTAGAGCGGTCTGGGTTTGTCTTC. The chain carries TRBV11-3 and TRBJ2-1; D is possibly TRBD2 (5 bases). The CDR3 runs to 12 residues. Germline V gene sequence: CDR1 SGHNT, CDR2 YENEEA.

This clonotype was counted a few times. A read error is possible here, since a much larger clone lies one base away. CDR3 sequence (DNA): TGTGCCAGCAGTCCGAGAGTACTAAACACTGAAGCTTCCTTT. This codes for CASSPRVLNTEASF. This chain connects TRBV2 to TRBJ1-1; D ambiguous. CDR3 length: 14 residues. The germline V gene encodes CDR1 SNHLY and CDR2 FYNNEI.

This clonotype was recorded at least ten times. The rearrangement joins TRBV29-1 to TRBJ2-1, with D maybe TRBD2 (6 bases). The germline V gene has CDR1 SQVTM and CDR2 ANQGSEA. The CDR3 has 13 amino acids. V lost 3 bases and J lost 6, with 12 bases in between. The CDR3 here is CSVDARRGNEQFF. CDR3 coding DNA: TGCAGCGTTGATGCCCGGAGGGGCAATGAGCAGTTCTTC.

Concerning this clonotype: The junction departs from germline at one end; a sequencing error may be responsible. The chain couples TRBV7-9 to TRBJ2-7, with 7 bases lining up with TRBD2. Germline V lookup: CDR1 SEHNR, CDR2 FQNEAQ (reference sequence). This CDR3 comprises 15 residues. The CDR3 region has the DNA TGTGCCAGCAGCTTTTGGCGGGAGTACTCCGCCGGGCAGTGCTTC. Protein: CASSFWREYSAGQCF. The variable domain in full, with the rest retrieved from reference TRBV7-9 and TRBJ2-7, is DTGVSQNPRHKITKRGQNVTFRCDPISEHNRLYWYRQTLGQGPEFLTYFQNEAQLEKSRLLSDRFSAERPKGSFSTLEIQRTEQGDSAMYLCASSFWREYSAGQCFGPGTRLTVT.

As concerns this clonotype: Lacking the conserved final phenylalanine or tryptophan, this CDR3 likely reflects a read error. The limits of the CDR3 on the DNA are not certain, so only TCRdb's listed CDR3 is given. This chain joins TRBV11-1 and TRBJ2-1; the D call TRBD1 from the table was never checked on the DNA. Termini included, the CDR3 measures 14 amino acids. The germline V gene has CDR1 SGHAT and CDR2 FQDESV (reference sequence). This CDR3 is CACSLERTDNEHFS.

The sample holds a few counts of this clonotype. This sequence joins TRBV7-6 and TRBJ2-7; TRBD1 matches at 9 bases. CDR1 is SGHVS, CDR2 FNYEAQ, per germline. V was clipped by 5 bases and J by 2 bases; unmatched bases: 7. The CDR3 length is 15 residues. CDR3 sequence reads: CASSPGQGKTYEQYF. The CDR3 nucleotides read TGTGCCAGCAGCCCCGGACAGGGGAAGACCTACGAGCAGTACTTC.

In the case of this clonotype: The CDR3 end shows no conserved phenylalanine or tryptophan, and so a read error is likely. The chain uses TRBV11-2 and TRBJ1-6; no clear D. The CDR3 loop spans 16 amino acids. Germline loops: CDR1 SGHAT, CDR2 FQNNGV. Trimming removed 2 bases at V and 9 bases at J, with 17 bases between. In DNA form, the CDR3 reads TGTGCCAGCAGCTTATCAACCCATGGTTTCGCTTCACCCCTCCACTAT. Its protein product is CASSLSTHGFASPLHY.

In its sample, this clonotype was seen a few times. A much bigger clone sits one base away, suggesting this may be a read error. The chain uses TRBV20-1 and TRBJ2-1; 12 bases align to TRBD2. Looked up from germline, CDR1 is DFQATT and CDR2 is SNEGSKA (reference sequence). This CDR3 spans 16 amino acids. The CDR3 sequence is CSALSLAGGLYNERFF. The CDR3 coding sequence is TGCAGTGCTCTATCCCTAGCGGGAGGGCTATACAATGAGCGGTTCTTC.

This clonotype was detected a few times. V usage is TRBV5-4 and J usage is TRBJ1-1; D remains unclear. This CDR3 region has 12 residues. Germline CDR1 is SGHNT and CDR2 is YYREEE (reference sequence). Trimming shortened V by 3 bases and J by 9 bases, and 12 bases separated the two germline ends. CDR3 residues: CASSSTRAKAFF. CDR3 sequence (DNA): TGTGCCAGCAGCTCGACAAGGGCTAAAGCTTTCTTT.

As to this clonotype: Relative to the germline gene, one junction end is altered; a read error may explain this. The chain is built from TRBV28 and TRBJ2-7, with a weak D call TRBD2 (5 bases). The CDR3 consists of 13 residues. From germline, CDR1 is MDHEN and CDR2 SYDVKM. The CDR3 sequence: CVSSLSMAGEQYF. The CDR3 coding sequence is TGTGTCAGCAGTTTGAGCATGGCGGGCGAGCAGTACTTC.

Remarks on this clonotype: This clone may be a read error of a much larger clone one base away. The chain recombines TRBV29-1 with TRBJ1-3; 7 bases match TRBD1. Looked up from germline, CDR1 is SQVTM and CDR2 is ANQGSEA. The CDR3 length is 12 residues. Written as DNA, the CDR3 is TGCAGCTCCACAGGGGCTGGAAACACCGTATATTTT. It encodes CSSTGAGNTVYF.

Note on this clonotype: A much larger clone lies a single base off, so this may be a read error. V and J are TRBV12-3 or TRBV12-4 and TRBJ1-4; D not certain. The CDR3 covers 12 residues. CDR3 in DNA: TGTGCCGGCAGTTTAGCATGGGAAAAACTGTTTTTT. Amino acids: CAGSLAWEKLFF.

The rearrangement joins TRBV5-4 to TRBJ2-1; D remains unclear. CDR3 size: 13 residues. CDR1 SGHNT and CDR2 YYREEE come from the germline V gene (reference sequence). Trimming took 4 bases from V and 10 from J, leaving 15 bases between them. In DNA, the CDR3 is TGTGCCAGCAGCCCTGGGGTAGCCTTGGAGCAGTTCTTC. Translated: CASSPGVALEQFF.

Concerning this clonotype: It may be a read error: a sequence one base away is much more abundant. The conserved closing phenylalanine or tryptophan is absent in this CDR3, likely reflecting a read error. V is TRBV6-6 and J is TRBJ1-5; 9 bases are shared with TRBD1. The CDR3 covers 15 residues. The V and J ends lost 6 bases and 4 bases, in that order; junction bases with no gene match: 7. The germline V gene has CDR1 MNHNY and CDR2 SVGAGI (reference sequence). The CDR3 protein is CASSAPGQGNQPQHL. DNA for the CDR3: TGTGCCAGCAGCGCCCCGGGACAGGGAAATCAGCCCCAGCATCTT.

This clonotype came up a few times. The chain links TRBV25-1 to TRBJ2-7; TRBD1 matches 7 bases. This CDR3 spans 13 amino acids. Germline V lookup: CDR1 MGHDK, CDR2 SYGVNS. Trimming cost V 6 bases and J 4 bases; bases outside gene matches: 6. In DNA, the CDR3 is TGTGCCAGCAGGGAAACAGGGGCGTACGAGCAGTACTTC. Translated: CASRETGAYEQYF.

This clonotype was seen once. A junction end diverges from the germline sequence, so it may reflect a read error. The V call is TRBV6-1, the J call TRBJ2-5; D not resolved. Germline V gene data show CDR1 as MNHNS and CDR2 as SASEGT. The CDR3 has 15 residues. The CDR3 reads CACSRTWDNQETRYF. The CDR3 DNA sequence: TGTGCCTGCAGTCGTACCTGGGATAACCAAGAGACCCGGTACTTC.

This clonotype ranks as medium-sized. The chain is built from TRBV11-2 and TRBJ2-3; 8 nucleotides match TRBD2. The CDR3 sequence is 15 residues long. After removal of 5 bases from V and 3 bases from J, the junction contained 7 bases not matched to a gene. Looked up from germline, CDR1 is SGHAT and CDR2 is FQNNGV. Written as DNA, the CDR3 is TGTGCCAGCAGCACCGGGCGGGGGGAGACAGATACGCAGTATTTT. Translated, it gives CASSTGRGETDTQYF.

This rearrangement joins TRBV5-1 to TRBJ2-7; 8 nucleotides match TRBD1. Trimming cost V 5 bases and J 5 bases; bases outside gene matches: 9. Germline CDR1 and CDR2: SGHRS and YFSETQ. This CDR3 contains 14 residues. CDR3 protein: CASRKDREMDEQYF. For the CDR3, the DNA is TGCGCCAGCAGGAAGGACAGGGAAATGGACGAGCAGTACTTC.

The CDR3 region has the DNA TGTGCCAGCAGCCTAGGGGGGCCAGCCACGAACACTGAAGCTTTCTTT. This gives the protein CASSLGGPATNTEAFF. V gene TRBV7-8 combines with J gene TRBJ1-1, with D possibly TRBD1 on 6 matching bases. V dropped 5 bases and J dropped 1 base, with 17 bases sitting between them. Germline CDR1 SGHVS, CDR2 FQNEAQ. The CDR3 runs 16 residues.

The rearrangement uses TRBV11-2 and TRBJ2-1; 7 positions agree with TRBD1. There are 11 residues in the CDR3. Germline loops: CDR1 SGHAT, CDR2 FQNNGV. V was clipped by 11 bases and J by 13 bases; unmatched bases: 11. CDR3 protein: CACGLQGFQFF. As DNA, the CDR3 is TGTGCCTGCGGTCTACAGGGGTTTCAGTTCTTC. Variable domain in full (rest from reference TRBV11-2 and TRBJ2-1): EAGVAQSPRYKIIEKRQSVAFWCNPISGHATLYWYQQILGQGPKLLIQFQNNGVVDDSQLPKDRFSAERLKGVDSTLKIQPAKLEDSAVYLCACGLQGFQFFGPGTRLTVL.

The V gene is TRBV20-1, the J gene TRBJ2-5; D unclear. Germline V gene sequence: CDR1 DFQATT, CDR2 SNEGSKA (reference sequence). CDR3 length: 11 residues. The CDR3 loop is CNGEQRETQYF. In DNA form, the CDR3 reads TGCAATGGGGAACAGAGAGAGACCCAGTACTTC.

This clonotype has just one count. The germline gene is not matched at one end of the junction; a read error may be the cause. The chain joins TRBV12-3 or TRBV12-4 to TRBJ1-4; D remains unclear. The CDR3 contains 14 residues. Here the CDR3 reads CASREASRREKMFF. CDR3 bases: TGTGCCAGCAGGGAGGCGTCTCGAAGGGAAAAAATGTTTTTT.

In regard to this clonotype: This may stem from a read error, because a much larger clone lies one nucleotide away. This chain links TRBV24-1 with TRBJ2-1; D is unclear. The ends were cut back, 4 bases at V and 3 bases at J, with 18 bases in the middle. This CDR3 is built from 17 residues. CDR1 and CDR2 from the germline V gene are KGHDR and SFDVKD. The CDR3 DNA reads TGTGCCACCAGTGAACGTCGGACGGAAACCAGCTACAATGAGCAGTTCTTC. Its translation is CATSERRTETSYNEQFF.

Comment on this clonotype: The CDR3 does not end in the conserved phenylalanine or tryptophan, so this is likely a read error. The chain joins TRBV6-6 to TRBJ2-7; D perhaps matches TRBD1 (5 bases). The CDR3 extends over 14 amino acids. The germline CDR1 and CDR2 sequences are MNHNY and SVGAGI (reference sequence). The CDR3 protein is CVSSYTHLAGEQYL. The CDR3 coding sequence is TGTGTCAGCAGTTATACCCACCTCGCAGGGGAGCAGTACCTC.

A remark on this clonotype: Just one base apart from a much larger clone, this may be a read error. The rearrangement uses TRBV6-6 and TRBJ2-2; no definite D call. Germline V CDR1 and CDR2: MNHNY, SVGAGI (reference sequence). The CDR3 loop spans 14 amino acids. The CDR3 DNA reads as TGTGCCAACAGTCCGCCCCTACACACCGGGGAGCTGTTTTTT. Its translation: CANSPPLHTGELFF.

The table lists this clonotype with a few counts. This may arise from a read error, as a much more abundant clone is one base away. The V call is TRBV6-5, the J call TRBJ2-6, with unresolved D. Germline loops: CDR1 MNHEY, CDR2 SVGAGI. CDR3 length: 16 amino acids. V dropped 4 bases and J dropped 0 bases, with 10 bases sitting between them. This chain's CDR3 is CASSSRAHSGANVLTF. In nucleotides, the CDR3 is TGTGCCAGCAGTTCCCGGGCCCACTCTGGGGCCAACGTCCTGACTTTC.

Note on this clonotype: This clone may be a read error of a much larger clone one base away. The chain combines TRBV30 with TRBJ2-2, with TRBD1 matching over 8 bases. The length of the CDR3 is 11 residues. Germline V gene lookup returns CDR1 GTSNPN and CDR2 SVGIG (reference sequence). The CDR3 nucleotides are TGTGTCTGGACAGGGACCGGGGAGCTGTTTTTT. It specifies CVWTGTGELFF.

In its sample, this clonotype was seen a few times. One base away lies a much larger clone, so this may be a sequencing read error. The chain is built from TRBV6-1 and TRBJ2-3; D ambiguous. This CDR3 has 14 amino acids. Germline lookup yields CDR1 MNHNS and CDR2 SASEGT. The CDR3 DNA sequence: TGTGCCCGCAGTAGGGTGTTCAGCACAGATACGCAGTATTTT. This gives the protein CARSRVFSTDTQYF.

In this sample, this clonotype turned up many times. This chain connects TRBV6-2 or TRBV6-3 to TRBJ2-1; 11 nucleotides agree with TRBD2. The junction had 4 bases not matched to a gene; V was cut back by 6 bases and J by 6 bases. CDR1 is MNHEY, CDR2 SVGEGT, per germline. CDR3 size: 14 residues. The DNA for the CDR3 is TGTGCCAGCAGGGATAGCGGGAGGGCCAATGAGCAGTTCTTC. Protein: CASRDSGRANEQFF.